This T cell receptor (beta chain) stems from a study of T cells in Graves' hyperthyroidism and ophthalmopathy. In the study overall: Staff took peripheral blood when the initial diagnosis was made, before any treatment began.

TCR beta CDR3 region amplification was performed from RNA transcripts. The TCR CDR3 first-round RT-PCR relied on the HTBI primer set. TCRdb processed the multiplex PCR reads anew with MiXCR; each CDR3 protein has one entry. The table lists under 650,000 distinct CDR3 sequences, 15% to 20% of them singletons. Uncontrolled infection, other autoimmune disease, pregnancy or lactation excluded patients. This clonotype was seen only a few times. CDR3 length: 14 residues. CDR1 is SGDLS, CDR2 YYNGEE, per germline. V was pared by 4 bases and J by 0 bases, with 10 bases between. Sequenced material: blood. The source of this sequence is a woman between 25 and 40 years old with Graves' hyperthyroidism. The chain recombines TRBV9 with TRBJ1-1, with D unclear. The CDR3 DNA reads TGTGCCAGCAGCCAAGTCCAGGTGAACACTGAAGCTTTCTTT. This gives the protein CASSQVQVNTEAFF.